The 6 T cell receptor beta chains reported below all come from one sample, sequenced in a study of shared clonotypes between healthy human individuals. Only in-frame clones appear in the TCRdb table, and some are missing; sequencing was by immunoSEQ multiplex PCR. Of about 2.4 million clones listed, more than 85% were seen once; the top ten hold 0.36%. The sample comprised naive CD4+ T cells from PBMCs. Described subset: CD45RA+ positively selected. The receptors stem from a man aged 18 to 35 in good health. Some clones in this sample may be carry-over from other donors' samples.

The rearrangement links TRBV18 to TRBJ1-3; D remains unclear. Trimming took 6 bases from V and 7 from J, leaving 16 bases between them. This CDR3 spans 14 amino acids. Per germline, CDR1 KGHSH and CDR2 LQKENI. Here the CDR3 DNA reads TGTGCCAGCTCCTATACAGAAAGGAGGAACACCATATATTTT. It codes for CASSYTERRNTIYF.

This chain uses TRBV2 with TRBJ2-7; 7 nucleotides align to TRBD2. The CDR3 sequence is 16 residues long. CDR1 is SNHLY and CDR2 is FYNNEI in the germline V gene. V lost 5 bases to trimming and J lost 1 base; unmatched junction nucleotides: 11. The CDR3 here is CASSPTSASYSYEQYF. CDR3 bases: TGTGCCAGCAGTCCCACTAGCGCGTCTTATTCCTACGAGCAGTACTTC.

J is TRBJ2-1 and V is TRBV7-9, with 9 bases fitting TRBD1. Trimming at V came to 5 bases and at J to 6 bases, leaving 20 bases not matched to a gene. CDR3 length: 19 amino acids. In germline, CDR1 is SEHNR, CDR2 FQNEAQ (reference sequence). The CDR3 reads CASSPPLLSPGQGFNEQFF. CDR3 DNA: TGTGCCAGCAGCCCACCGTTATTATCCCCGGGACAGGGTTTCAATGAGCAGTTCTTC.

The chain carries TRBV5-4 and TRBJ1-2; perhaps TRBD1 as D (5 bases). CDR1 is SGHNT and CDR2 is YYREEE in the germline V gene (reference sequence). V gave up 3 bases and J gave up 4 bases, with 16 bases separating them. This CDR3 is 15 amino acids long. CDR3 sequence (DNA): TGTGCCAGCAGCTCTGGCGGGGGGTTGTCCTATGGCTACACCTTC. This gives the protein CASSSGGGLSYGYTF.

Concerning this clone: Different DNA sequences within this sample yield the same CDR3. The rearrangement links TRBV14 to TRBJ2-5; D not resolved. CDR3 length: 14 residues. CDR1 is SGHDN, CDR2 FVKESK, per germline. V was cut by 1 base and J by 1 base, with 7 bases left in between. The chain's CDR3 is CASSQVVGQETQYF. DNA of the CDR3: TGTGCCAGCAGCCAAGTCGTGGGCCAAGAGACCCAGTACTTC.

The chain is built from TRBV11-2 and TRBJ2-7, with D tentatively TRBD1 (6 bases). Trimming cost V 0 bases and J 3 bases, with 12 bases left between them. This CDR3 is 15 amino acids long. Germline V gene lookup returns CDR1 SGHAT and CDR2 FQNNGV. The CDR3 nucleotides read TGTGCCAGCAGCTTAGAGAGGGGGTATCTCTACGAGCAGTACTTC. It specifies CASSLERGYLYEQYF. The full variable domain, its missing parts supplied by reference TRBV11-2 and TRBJ2-7, is EAGVAQSPRYKIIEKRQSVAFWCNPISGHATLYWYQQILGQGPKLLIQFQNNGVVDDSQLPKDRFSAERLKGVDSTLKIQPAKLEDSAVYLCASSLERGYLYEQYFGPGTRLTVT.